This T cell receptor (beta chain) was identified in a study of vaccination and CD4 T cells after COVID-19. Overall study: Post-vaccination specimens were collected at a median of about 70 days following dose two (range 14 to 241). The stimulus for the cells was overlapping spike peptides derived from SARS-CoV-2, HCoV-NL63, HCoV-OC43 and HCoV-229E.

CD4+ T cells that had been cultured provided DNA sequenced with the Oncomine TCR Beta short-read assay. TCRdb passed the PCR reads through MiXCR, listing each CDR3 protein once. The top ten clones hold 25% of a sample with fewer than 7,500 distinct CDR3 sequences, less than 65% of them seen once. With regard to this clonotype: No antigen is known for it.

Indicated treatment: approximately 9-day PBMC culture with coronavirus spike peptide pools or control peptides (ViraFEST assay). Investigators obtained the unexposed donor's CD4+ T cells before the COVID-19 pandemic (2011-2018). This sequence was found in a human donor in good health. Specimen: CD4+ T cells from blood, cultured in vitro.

The CDR3 nucleotides read TGCAGTGCTAGTCCGGGACAGGGATCCTACGAGCAGTACTTC. Its translation is CSASPGQGSYEQYF. This chain joins TRBV20-1 and TRBJ2-7; 9 positions match TRBD1. The CDR3 runs 14 residues. V lost 3 bases and J lost 1; bases outside the gene matches: 4. Germline-derived CDR1 and CDR2 are DFQATT and SNEGSKA (reference sequence).